This passage covers 28 T cell receptor beta chains from one sample sequenced in a study of cytomegalovirus exposure and HLA in healthy donors. 60 Vbeta and 13 Jbeta primers were used in PCR. Only in-frame clones appear in the TCRdb table, and some are missing; sequencing was by immunoSEQ multiplex PCR. The sample carries around 100,000 clones, over 60% recorded once. The sequenced sample was PBMCs. These receptors originate from a man aged 30 to 39 in good health and CMV-seropositive.

V gene TRBV2 combines with J gene TRBJ2-5; 8 bases map to TRBD1. The V gene end was trimmed by 7 bases and the J gene end by 5 bases; junction bases not matched to a gene: 6. The CDR3 has 13 residues. The germline gives CDR1 SNHLY, CDR2 FYNNEI. CDR3 sequence (DNA): TGTGCCAGCACGCAGGGGGCGTGGGAGACCCAGTACTTC. Translation: CASTQGAWETQYF.

This clone was detected a few times. This chain links TRBV16 with TRBJ1-1, with TRBD1 matching over 7 bases. Germline V gene lookup returns CDR1 KGHSY and CDR2 FQNENV. The CDR3 length is 14 residues. Germline trimming cut 1 base from V and 3 bases from J; bases unmatched to any gene: 2. The CDR3 DNA follows: TGTGCCAGCAGCCAATACGACAGGGACACTGAAGCTTTCTTT. Translation: CASSQYDRDTEAFF.

J is TRBJ1-4 and V is TRBV5-1, with D unresolved. Trimming took 4 bases from V and 4 from J, leaving 11 bases between them. CDR1 is SGHRS and CDR2 is YFSETQ in the germline V gene. The CDR3 is 14 residues long. DNA for the CDR3: TGCGCCAGCAGCGTGGACGGGATTAATGAAAAACTGTTTTTT. Translating gives CASSVDGINEKLFF.

A few counts support this clone. The rearrangement uses TRBV7-9 and TRBJ1-5; no clear D. The CDR3 totals 13 residues. The V gene's germline CDR1 is SEHNR and CDR2 FQNEAQ (reference sequence). V was clipped by 5 bases and J by 3 bases, with 8 bases between them. CDR3 residues: CASSREYNQPQHF. In DNA, the CDR3 is TGTGCCAGCAGCCGGGAGTACAATCAGCCCCAGCATTTT.

As for this clone: The junction differs from germline at one of its ends, possibly a read error. Other nucleotide sequences from this sample produce the same CDR3. The chain couples TRBV10-3 to TRBJ2-5; 11 nucleotides align to TRBD2. Germline-derived CDR1 and CDR2 are ENHRY and SYGVKD. The CDR3 is 16 residues long. CDR3 sequence reads: CAISGGASGGRETQYF. The DNA for the CDR3 is TGTGCCATCAGTGGTGGGGCTAGCGGGGGGCGGGAGACCCAATACTTC.

The chain couples TRBV30 to TRBJ1-4, with TRBD1 matching over 7 bases. Trimming at V came to 0 bases and at J to 2 bases, leaving 3 bases not matched to a gene. Per the germline V gene, CDR1 is GTSNPN and CDR2 is SVGIG (reference sequence). The CDR3 runs 15 residues. CDR3 in amino acids: CAWSVTTGTNEKLFF. CDR3 nucleotides: TGTGCCTGGAGTGTGACGACAGGGACTAATGAAAAACTGTTTTTT.

CDR3 sequence: CASSQRTGGPNTEAFF. The CDR3 bases are TGTGCCAGCAGCCAACGGACAGGGGGCCCGAACACTGAAGCTTTCTTT. This chain joins TRBV6-6 and TRBJ1-1; 11 bases line up with TRBD1. The CDR3 is 16 amino acids. The V gene end was trimmed by 6 bases and the J gene end by 1 base; junction bases not matched to a gene: 7. CDR1 and CDR2 (germline): MNHNY, SVGAGI (reference sequence).

This rearrangement joins TRBV6-6 to TRBJ1-4; no clear D. V lost 2 bases, J lost 6 bases, and 10 bases lay in between. The CDR3 totals 14 residues. The germline gives CDR1 MNHNY, CDR2 SVGAGI (reference sequence). CDR3 bases: TGTGCCAGCAGTTACCGAGGAAACGATGAAAAACTGTTTTTT. It translates to CASSYRGNDEKLFF.

A remark on this clone: Compared with germline, one end of the junction differs, possibly owing to a read error. The rearrangement links TRBV5-1 to TRBJ1-1, with 8 bases aligning to TRBD1. CDR1 is SGHRS and CDR2 is YFSETQ in the germline V gene. This CDR3 contains 18 residues. The CDR3 bases are TGCGCCAGCAGCTTGGGGAGTGGGCAGGGGGCACGGAACCCTGAAGCTTTCTTT. Amino acid sequence: CASSLGSGQGARNPEAFF. Full variable domain (rest looked up from reference TRBV5-1 and TRBJ1-1): KAGVTQTPRYLIKTRGQQVTLSCSPISGHRSVSWYQQTPGQGLQFLFEYFSETQRNKGNFPGRFSGRQFSNSRSEMNVSTLELGDSALYLCASSLGSGQGARNPEAFFGQGTRLTVV.

As regards this clone: An end of the junction does not agree with germline; a read error may underlie this. The rearrangement joins TRBV7-9 to TRBJ2-6; tentative D call: TRBD2 (6 bases). Germline assignment: CDR1 SEHNR and CDR2 FQNEAQ (reference sequence). The CDR3 sequence is 16 residues long. This chain's CDR3 is CSSSPPTGAGANVLTF. The CDR3 DNA follows: TGTTCCAGCAGCCCTCCCACGGGGGCTGGGGCCAACGTCCTGACTTTC.

The J gene is TRBJ2-1, the V gene TRBV19; no clear D gene. Germline V gives CDR1 LNHDA, CDR2 SQIVND (reference sequence). V was clipped by 3 bases and J by 6 bases, with 12 bases between them. The CDR3 length is 14 residues. The CDR3 DNA reads as TGTGCCAGTAGTATCGGTCATTTGATCAATGAGCAGTTCTTC. It yields the protein CASSIGHLINEQFF.

CDR3 DNA: TGTGCCAGCGGGGTTGGGACAGGGGTTGACACCATATATTTT. The encoded protein is CASGVGTGVDTIYF. The V gene is TRBV6-5, the J gene TRBJ1-3, with 10 bases lining up with TRBD1. Germline values: CDR1 MNHEY, CDR2 SVGAGI. The CDR3 extends over 14 amino acids. V was clipped by 8 bases and J by 8 bases; unmatched bases: 9.

This sequence joins TRBV5-1 and TRBJ1-2; D is unresolved. V lost 0 bases and J lost 3, with 12 bases in between. The CDR3 covers 15 residues. Germline V gene data show CDR1 as SGHRS and CDR2 as YFSETQ. CDR3 amino acids: CASSLGVLRDYGYTF. The DNA for the CDR3 is TGCGCCAGCAGCTTGGGGGTACTTCGGGACTATGGCTACACCTTC.

A few counts support this clone. The rearrangement uses TRBV14 and TRBJ1-3; 8 nucleotides agree with TRBD1. Germline CDR1 and CDR2: SGHDN and FVKESK. Trimming cost V 4 bases and J 3 bases; bases outside gene matches: 5. This CDR3 has 15 amino acids. The CDR3 DNA sequence: TGTGCCAGCAGCCCCACAGGGGGGATTGGAAACACCATATATTTT. It yields the protein CASSPTGGIGNTIYF.

The CDR3 loop reads CSVVPGGDTQYF. The CDR3 bases are TGCAGCGTTGTACCAGGTGGCGATACGCAGTATTTT. The gene calls are TRBV29-1 and TRBJ2-3; D is unclear. CDR3 length: 12 amino acids. Deletions cut 4 bases from V and 6 bases from J, with 11 bases between. Germline CDR1 reads SQVTM; CDR2 reads ANQGSEA.

The V call is TRBV2, the J call TRBJ1-4; 9 positions agree with TRBD1. Trimming took 11 bases from V and 8 from J; bases not matched to a gene: 9. Germline V CDR1 and CDR2: SNHLY, FYNNEI. There are 13 residues in the CDR3. CDR3 protein: CAGAGTGIEKLFF. The CDR3 nucleotides are TGTGCCGGCGCGGGGACAGGGATAGAAAAACTGTTTTTT.

The J gene is TRBJ2-6, the V gene TRBV29-1; D might be TRBD1 (6 bases). The CDR3 sequence is 16 residues long. Germline CDR1 and CDR2: SQVTM and ANQGSEA. V lost 4 bases, J lost 0 bases, and 13 bases lay in between. This CDR3 is CSVVRTENSGANVLTF. CDR3 nucleotides: TGCAGCGTTGTGAGGACAGAAAACTCTGGGGCCAACGTCCTGACTTTC.

This clone was observed a single time. The chain recombines TRBV7-6 with TRBJ1-5; TRBD1 matches 7 bases. Germline V CDR1 and CDR2: SGHVS, FNYEAQ. The CDR3 runs to 19 residues. J lost 6 bases, V lost 3 bases, and 20 bases had no gene match. The CDR3 sequence: CASSLSGRDSRGWGQPQHF. The CDR3 coding sequence is TGTGCCAGCAGCTTGTCGGGACGGGACAGCCGGGGATGGGGTCAGCCCCAGCATTTT.

The CDR3 reads CASSYDRDTDTQYF. CDR3 in DNA: TGCGCCAGCAGCTACGACAGGGACACAGATACGCAGTATTTT. The chain links TRBV5-1 to TRBJ2-3; 7 bases fit TRBD1. V was clipped by 3 bases and J by 2 bases; unmatched bases: 3. The CDR3 length is 14 residues. CDR1 is SGHRS, CDR2 YFSETQ, per germline.

The chain joins TRBV11-2 to TRBJ2-7, with no clear D. Germline CDR1 reads SGHAT; CDR2 reads FQNNGV. This CDR3 has 15 amino acids. Trimming left V 2 bases short and J 4 bases short, with 15 bases between. The CDR3 bases are TGTGCCAGCAGCTTACCCCCGGCTAGTAAGTACGAGCAGTACTTC. Its protein is CASSLPPASKYEQYF.

The CDR3 DNA reads as TGTGCCAGTAGTGAATTGCCGGACAGCCCCCGCTCACCCCTCCACTTT. This encodes CASSELPDSPRSPLHF. V gene TRBV19 combines with J gene TRBJ1-6; D is possibly TRBD1 (6 bases). Trimming shortened V by 5 bases and J by 10 bases, and 21 bases separated the two germline ends. The CDR3 runs 16 residues. Germline CDR1 is LNHDA and CDR2 is SQIVND (reference sequence).

This rearrangement joins TRBV5-6 to TRBJ1-1; D is perhaps TRBD1 (6 bases). The CDR3 is made up of 16 amino acids. The V end lost 2 bases, the J end lost 3 bases, and 17 bases lay between the germline ends. Germline-derived CDR1 and CDR2 are SGHDT and YYEEEE. CDR3 sequence: CASSFSGGGWDTEAFF. As DNA, the CDR3 is TGTGCCAGCAGCTTTTCGGGGGGCGGTTGGGACACTGAAGCTTTCTTT.

The gene calls are TRBV28 and TRBJ2-3; maybe TRBD1 (5 bases). There are 15 residues in the CDR3. CDR1 is MDHEN and CDR2 is SYDVKM in the germline V gene. V lost 8 bases, J lost 2 bases, and 17 bases lay in between. The CDR3 region is CASGFPDRNTDTQYF. CDR3 bases: TGTGCCAGCGGGTTCCCCGACAGAAACACAGATACGCAGTATTTT. Variable domain in full (rest from reference TRBV28 and TRBJ2-3): DVKVTQSSRYLVKRTGEKVFLECVQDMDHENMFWYRQDPGLGLRLIYFSYDVKMKEKGDIPEGYSVSREKKERFSLILESASTNQTSMYLCASGFPDRNTDTQYFGPGTRLTVL.

This clone was detected only once. The J gene is TRBJ1-1, the V gene TRBV7-6; a weak D match, TRBD1 (5 bases). This CDR3 comprises 14 residues. V shed 5 bases and J shed 1 base, with 11 bases lying between them. The germline V gene encodes CDR1 SGHVS and CDR2 FNYEAQ. The CDR3 sequence is CASSQGEGNTEAFF. DNA of the CDR3: TGTGCCAGCAGCCAAGGGGAGGGGAACACTGAAGCTTTCTTT.

The CDR3 DNA reads as TGTGCCAGCAGCGTAGGGGCAGGGGATAACTATGGCTACACCTTC. This encodes CASSVGAGDNYGYTF. This chain joins TRBV9 and TRBJ1-2; possible D gene TRBD1, 6 bases. From germline, CDR1 is SGDLS and CDR2 YYNGEE. CDR3 length: 15 amino acids. Between the trimmed V and J ends, which lost 0 bases and 1 base, there was a span of 10 bases.

This clone was seen a few times. The chain recombines TRBV10-3 with TRBJ2-7, with 8 bases aligning to TRBD1. CDR1 is ENHRY, CDR2 SYGVKD, per germline. The CDR3 runs 16 residues. V lost 0 bases, J lost 0 bases, and 4 bases stayed unmatched. CDR3 region: CAISESGTGSSYEQYF. The CDR3 DNA is TGTGCCATCAGTGAGTCAGGGACAGGAAGCTCCTACGAGCAGTACTTC.

V and J are TRBV28 and TRBJ2-1; no firm D call. Germline assignment: CDR1 MDHEN and CDR2 SYDVKM. V was clipped by 7 bases and J by 0 bases, with 13 bases between them. This CDR3 comprises 15 residues. The CDR3 sequence: CASNPFGGSYNEQFF. The CDR3 DNA sequence: TGTGCCAGCAACCCCTTCGGTGGCTCCTACAATGAGCAGTTCTTC.

V gene TRBV7-8 combines with J gene TRBJ2-7; TRBD2 might be the D (6 bases). CDR1 and CDR2 from the germline V gene are SGHVS and FQNEAQ. V was pared by 1 base and J by 6 bases, with 13 bases between. The CDR3 totals 14 residues. In DNA, the CDR3 is TGTGCCAGCAGCTTAGTTATGGGGGGATTCGAGCAGTACTTC. Its protein product is CASSLVMGGFEQYF.